The present entry profiles one TCR beta chain with its context. CDR3 length equals 16 residues. In germline, CDR1 is LNHNV, CDR2 YYDKDF (reference sequence). V gave up 2 bases and J gave up 2 bases; unmatched junction bases: 9. The sample comes from a study of T cell responses to AZD1222 COVID-19 vaccine. Overall study context: Combined were second doses at about 4 or about 12 weeks.

The repertoire was sequenced with immunoSEQ multiplex PCR; TCRdb's copy has only in-frame clones and lacks some. Found here are 150,000 or so clones, 80% to 90% of them singletons; the top ten hold 5.1%. The receptor was derived from an adult in good health. This chain connects TRBV15 to TRBJ2-7, with 7 nucleotides matching TRBD2. Sequencing used peripheral blood, obtained on day 0 of AZD1222 vaccination. The CDR3, as DNA: TGTGCCACCAGCAGATTGGGCTGGACTAGGACCTACGAGCAGTACTTC. This gives the protein CATSRLGWTRTYEQYF.